Presented here are 24 T cell receptor beta chains from one specimen sequenced in a study of B cell selection in AIRE deficiency. The sorted conventional CD4 T cells were gated as CD4+CD127+. The protocol was immunoSEQ multiplex PCR, while the TCRdb copy is restricted to in-frame clones and leaves out a portion. The sample records tens of thousands of clones, 96% being singletons. The sequencing sample was made of CD4+CD127+ conventional T cells sorted from PBMCs. These receptors all come from a human donor in good health.

The chain combines TRBV7-9 with TRBJ2-1; D unresolved. In germline, CDR1 is SEHNR, CDR2 FQNEAQ (reference sequence). V shed 2 bases and J shed 5 bases, with 13 bases lying between them. The CDR3 spans 15 residues. This chain's CDR3 is CASSLHHPTDNEQFF. The CDR3 nucleotides are TGTGCCAGCAGCTTACACCACCCCACCGACAATGAGCAGTTCTTC.

The V call is TRBV19, the J call TRBJ2-1; 10 bases match TRBD1. From germline, CDR1 is LNHDA and CDR2 SQIVND (reference sequence). Trimming removed 1 base from V and 10 bases from J; junction bases left unmatched: 10. CDR3 length: 16 residues. The CDR3 bases are TGTGCCAGTAGTATAGGACAGGGGGCCCATCTTGTAGAGCAGTTCTTC. Its protein is CASSIGQGAHLVEQFF.

This chain connects TRBV5-6 to TRBJ1-1; TRBD1 might be the D (5 bases). CDR1 SGHDT and CDR2 YYEEEE come from the germline V gene. The CDR3 totals 13 residues. Between the trimmed V and J ends, which lost 7 bases and 4 bases, there was a span of 14 bases. The CDR3 nucleotides read TGTGCCAGCTCCCGTGCGGGGGTCACTGAAGCTTTCTTT. Translation: CASSRAGVTEAFF. Based on the CDR3 plus reference TRBV5-6 and TRBJ1-1, the full variable domain is DAGVTQSPTHLIKTRGQQVTLRCSPKSGHDTVSWYQQALGQGPQFIFQYYEEEERQRGNFPDRFSGHQFPNYSSELNVNALLLGDSALYLCASSRAGVTEAFFGQGTRLTVV.

The chain carries TRBV9 and TRBJ2-3; no firm D call. V was shortened by 0 bases and J by 2 bases, with 7 bases between the two germline ends. Germline CDR1 and CDR2: SGDLS and YYNGEE. The CDR3 spans 14 residues. The CDR3 here is CASSVDSYTDTQYF. The CDR3 DNA reads as TGTGCCAGCAGCGTAGATTCCTACACAGATACGCAGTATTTT.

This chain uses TRBV5-1 with TRBJ1-1; D is perhaps TRBD1 (5 bases). The V end lost 0 bases, the J end lost 4 bases, and 7 bases lay between the germline ends. The germline gives CDR1 SGHRS, CDR2 YFSETQ. The CDR3 is 13 amino acids. This CDR3 is CASSLGGITEAFF. DNA for the CDR3: TGCGCCAGCAGCTTGGGGGGGATCACTGAAGCTTTCTTT.

This clone appeared once. The rearrangement links TRBV5-5 to TRBJ2-7; D tentatively fits TRBD1 or TRBD2 (5 bases each). The germline gives CDR1 SGHKS, CDR2 YYEKEE (reference sequence). The CDR3 covers 14 residues. The V gene lost 0 bases and the J gene lost 2 bases, with 9 bases spanning the gap. The CDR3 DNA sequence: TGTGCCAGCAGCTTGGGTCCGGGGCCCTACGAGCAGTACTTC. Its protein is CASSLGPGPYEQYF.

The DNA of the CDR3 is TGTGCCAGCAGCTTAACGGCGGACCAACCGGATACGCAGTATTTT. Translated, it gives CASSLTADQPDTQYF. The rearrangement uses TRBV7-3 and TRBJ2-3; no definite D call. The CDR3 sequence is 15 residues long. CDR1 SGHTA and CDR2 FQGTGA come from the germline V gene. V lost 0 bases to trimming and J lost 6 bases, with 13 bases between them.

The genes are TRBV2 and TRBJ1-5; D gene unclear. Trimming shortened V by 6 bases and J by 2 bases, and 17 bases separated the two germline ends. The CDR3 covers 16 residues. Germline-derived CDR1 and CDR2 are SNHLY and FYNNEI. As DNA, the CDR3 is TGTGCCAGCAGCCCCCCCAGGTCCTCTGGCAATCAGCCCCAGCATTTT. Amino acid sequence: CASSPPRSSGNQPQHF.

This chain connects TRBV2 to TRBJ2-2; 7 positions match TRBD1. Germline lookup yields CDR1 SNHLY and CDR2 FYNNEI. The CDR3 consists of 15 residues. V gave up 6 bases and J gave up 1 base; unmatched junction bases: 5. CDR3 residues: CASRDRVGNTGELFF. CDR3 DNA: TGTGCCAGCAGAGACAGGGTGGGGAACACCGGGGAGCTGTTTTTT.

The chain employs TRBV5-4 and TRBJ2-3, with a tentative D call TRBD2 (7 bases). Germline-derived CDR1 and CDR2 are SGHNT and YYREEE (reference sequence). V was shortened by 9 bases and J by 4 bases, with 21 bases between the two germline ends. The CDR3 contains 15 residues. The CDR3, as DNA: TGTGCCATCTTAAGGGAGGGGGGCCGCTCAGATACGCAGTATTTT. This gives the protein CAILREGGRSDTQYF.

V gene TRBV11-3 combines with J gene TRBJ2-3; TRBD2 agrees at 10 bases. In germline, CDR1 is SGHNT, CDR2 YENEEA. V lost 2 bases, J lost 2 bases, and 1 base stayed unmatched. The CDR3 spans 15 residues. This CDR3 reads CASSLLAGATDTQYF. CDR3 nucleotides: TGTGCCAGCAGCTTACTAGCGGGGGCCACAGATACGCAGTATTTT.

J is TRBJ1-1 and V is TRBV6-5; 8 bases fit TRBD1. The CDR3 has 16 residues. Germline CDR1 MNHEY, CDR2 SVGAGI. V was pared by 2 bases and J by 3 bases, with 8 bases of the junction left unmatched. The CDR3 is CASSYTDRGGYTEAFF. CDR3 nucleotide sequence: TGTGCCAGCAGTTACACCGACAGGGGTGGGTACACTGAAGCTTTCTTT.

The rearrangement links TRBV15 to TRBJ2-7; 7 nucleotides align to TRBD2. Per the germline V gene, CDR1 is LNHNV and CDR2 is YYDKDF (reference sequence). V dropped 4 bases and J dropped 0; count of bases not matched to a gene: 3. The CDR3 runs 14 residues. CDR3 residues: CATSTGGSSYEQYF. The CDR3, as DNA: TGTGCCACCAGCACAGGCGGGAGCTCCTACGAGCAGTACTTC.

The chain employs TRBV9 and TRBJ2-1; 11 positions agree with TRBD1. CDR1 is SGDLS and CDR2 is YYNGEE in the germline V gene. The CDR3 consists of 16 residues. Trimming removed 4 bases from V and 6 bases from J; junction bases left unmatched: 9. CDR3 loop: CASSTRGQGASNEQFF. The DNA of the CDR3 is TGTGCCAGCAGCACCCGAGGACAGGGGGCATCCAATGAGCAGTTCTTC.

This chain uses TRBV7-3 with TRBJ1-1; D unclear. CDR1 SGHTA and CDR2 FQGTGA come from the germline V gene. Trimming left V 2 bases short and J 7 bases short, with 8 bases between. This CDR3 is built from 12 residues. The CDR3 sequence: CASSLRGNEAFF. The CDR3 DNA sequence: TGTGCCAGCAGCTTACGAGGGAATGAAGCTTTCTTT.

This sequence joins TRBV5-1 and TRBJ2-6; D call uncertain. The CDR3 length is 15 residues. Trimming left V 6 bases short and J 4 bases short, with 14 bases between. CDR1 and CDR2 from the germline V gene are SGHRS and YFSETQ. The CDR3 reads CASKTLPIGANVLTF. The DNA of the CDR3 is TGCGCCAGCAAGACACTCCCAATAGGGGCCAACGTCCTGACTTTC.

The gene calls are TRBV4-1 and TRBJ1-3; D may be TRBD1 (6 bases). V lost 6 bases, J lost 0 bases, and 12 bases lay in between. In germline, CDR1 is MGHRA, CDR2 YSYEKL. The CDR3 length is 15 residues. CDR3 bases: TGCGCCAGCAGTCTCGACAGGTTCTCTGGAAACACCATATATTTT. This sequence encodes CASSLDRFSGNTIYF.

This chain links TRBV5-4 with TRBJ1-2; 9 bases agree with TRBD1. J gave up 0 bases and V 3 bases, and 6 bases lay outside the gene matches. The CDR3 loop spans 16 amino acids. Germline V gene data show CDR1 as SGHNT and CDR2 as YYREEE (reference sequence). The CDR3 loop reads CASSSHRDRANYGYTF. The CDR3 DNA sequence: TGTGCCAGCAGCTCCCACCGGGACAGGGCTAACTATGGCTACACCTTC.

The V call is TRBV7-7, the J call TRBJ1-3; no clear D. Trimming cost V 5 bases and J 4 bases, with 18 bases left between them. Per the germline V gene, CDR1 is SSHAT and CDR2 is FNYEAQ (reference sequence). The CDR3 covers 16 residues. The CDR3 is CASSPLTGYAGNTIYF. CDR3 bases: TGTGCCAGCAGCCCTCTGACGGGGTATGCCGGAAACACCATATATTTT. Based on the CDR3 plus reference TRBV7-7 and TRBJ1-3, the full variable domain is GAGVSQSPRYKVTKRGQDVTLRCDPISSHATLYWYQQALGQGPEFLTYFNYEAQPDKSGLPSDRFSAERPEGSISTLTIQRTEQRDSAMYRCASSPLTGYAGNTIYFGEGSWLTVV.

CDR3 nucleotide sequence: TGTGCCAGCAGTGAGGGCGAGACCCAGTACTTC. This gives the protein CASSEGETQYF. The V call is TRBV6-1, the J call TRBJ2-5; D is unresolved. From germline, CDR1 is MNHNS and CDR2 SASEGT. Trimming shortened V by 3 bases and J by 5 bases, and 4 bases separated the two germline ends. CDR3 size: 11 residues.

The genes are TRBV9 and TRBJ1-1; a weak D match, TRBD1 (5 bases). The V end lost 3 bases, the J end lost 3 bases, and 18 bases lay between the germline ends. The germline CDR1 and CDR2 sequences are SGDLS and YYNGEE. This CDR3 is built from 16 residues. CDR3 nucleotide sequence: TGTGCCAGCAGCGCCCCTCAGGGTAGTGGGGACACTGAAGCTTTCTTT. Translating it yields CASSAPQGSGDTEAFF.

The chain uses TRBV7-9 and TRBJ2-7; possibly TRBD1 for D (5 bases). CDR1 is SEHNR, CDR2 FQNEAQ, per germline (reference sequence). The CDR3 loop spans 15 amino acids. With 1 base removed from V and 2 bases from J, the gap between germline ends came to 12 bases. The CDR3 here is CASSLVLAGTYEQYF. DNA of the CDR3: TGTGCCAGCAGCTTAGTATTGGCAGGGACCTACGAGCAGTACTTC.

V gene TRBV7-9 combines with J gene TRBJ1-2; 7 nucleotides line up with TRBD1. Germline CDR1 and CDR2: SEHNR and FQNEAQ (reference sequence). Unmatched junction bases numbered 7, after V lost 3 bases and J lost 0 bases. There are 16 residues in the CDR3. The CDR3 nucleotides read TGTGCCAGCAGCTTCGACGGGACAGCAGCTAACTATGGCTACACCTTC. It encodes CASSFDGTAANYGYTF.

V gene TRBV4-3 combines with J gene TRBJ1-3, with D perhaps TRBD1 (6 bases). This CDR3 is 15 amino acids long. Germline CDR1 LGHNA, CDR2 YSLEER. Trimming removed 4 bases from V and 2 bases from J, with 12 bases in between. The CDR3 protein is CASSRQQGTGNTIYF. DNA for the CDR3: TGCGCCAGCAGCCGACAACAGGGTACTGGAAACACCATATATTTT.